A single sample gave rise to the 10 T cell receptor beta chains below, sequenced in a study of T cell repertoires in cytomegalovirus infection. TCRdb reanalysed the reads using MiXCR and keeps one entry per CDR3 protein. The repertoire holds 600,000 to 800,000 distinct CDR3 sequences, with roughly a quarter as singletons. The sequenced material came from CD8+ T cells from PBMCs. The receptors were gathered from a human donor in good health (CMV status not recorded). Some clones in this sample may be carry-over from other donors' samples.

This clonotype was counted many times. This sequence joins TRBV7-2 and TRBJ1-1; 8 nucleotides agree with TRBD1. Unmatched junction bases numbered 8, after V lost 6 bases and J lost 2 bases. Germline-derived CDR1 and CDR2 are SGHTA and FQGNSA. This CDR3 region has 15 residues. CDR3 sequence: CASSRTGPFNTEAFF. In DNA, the CDR3 is TGTGCCAGCAGTCGGACAGGGCCGTTCAACACTGAAGCTTTCTTT.

This clonotype was detected only a few times. Here the CDR3 DNA reads TGTGCCAGCAGAGAACCGACTAGCGGCCAAGAGACCCAGTACTTC. It translates to CASREPTSGQETQYF. The genes are TRBV6-1 and TRBJ2-5; TRBD2 matches 9 bases. Trimming removed 6 bases from V and 1 base from J; junction bases left unmatched: 6. The CDR3 length is 15 residues. Germline assignment: CDR1 MNHNS and CDR2 SASEGT.

The V and J genes are TRBV12-5 and TRBJ2-3, with no clear D. CDR1 and CDR2 from the germline V gene are LGHNT and FRNRAP. The length of the CDR3 is 16 residues. Trimming took off 2 bases at V and 2 bases at J, with 14 bases between the two ends. CDR3: CASGLIFSHHTDTQYF. The CDR3 nucleotides are TGTGCTAGTGGTTTGATCTTCTCTCATCACACAGATACGCAGTATTTT.

This clonotype has a handful of counts. The chain uses TRBV27 and TRBJ2-1, with D perhaps matching TRBD1 or TRBD2 (5 bases each). This CDR3 has 16 amino acids. V dropped 4 bases and J dropped 3 bases, with 16 bases sitting between them. Germline V gene data show CDR1 as MNHEY and CDR2 as SMNVEV (reference sequence). The CDR3 spells CASSSAWGLGYNEQFF. DNA of the CDR3: TGTGCCAGCAGTTCCGCGTGGGGGTTGGGCTACAATGAGCAGTTCTTC.

The chain combines TRBV28 with TRBJ2-3, with 8 bases identical to TRBD2. J gave up 0 bases and V 3 bases, and 5 bases lay outside the gene matches. The CDR3 covers 16 residues. Germline V gene data show CDR1 as MDHEN and CDR2 as SYDVKM. The CDR3 nucleotides read TGTGCCAGCAGTTTTTTGCAGCGGGGGAGCACAGATACGCAGTATTTT. It encodes CASSFLQRGSTDTQYF.

This clonotype was observed a few times. This chain links TRBV7-6 with TRBJ2-7, with D hard to call. The CDR3 spans 14 residues. Germline CDR1 SGHVS, CDR2 FNYEAQ. Trimming took 5 bases from V and 4 from J, leaving 15 bases between them. This chain's CDR3 is CASSQYSEGYEQYV. In DNA form, the CDR3 reads TGTGCCAGCAGCCAGTACAGTGAAGGGTACGAGCAGTACGTC.

The table lists this clonotype with a few counts. The junction departs from the called germline gene at one end, perhaps through a read error. The J gene is TRBJ1-3, the V gene TRBV12-3 or TRBV12-4, with D possibly TRBD1 on 5 matching bases. The length of the CDR3 is 9 residues. CDR3 nucleotides: TGTGCCAGCAGTCCAGGACATTGGTTC. Translated: CASSPGHWF.

This clonotype was detected only a few times. V and J are TRBV2 and TRBJ2-1; possibly TRBD1 for D (6 bases). Trimming took off 6 bases at V and 9 bases at J, with 33 bases between the two ends. Germline CDR1 and CDR2: SNHLY and FYNNEI. The CDR3 is 19 residues long. The CDR3, as DNA: TGTGCCAGCAGACGAGACCTTATTTTGGGGGCGGATCCCACAACTGAGCAGTTCTTC. Its protein is CASRRDLILGADPTTEQFF.

This clonotype was picked up many times. The chain has TRBV25-1 and TRBJ2-1; D is unclear. CDR3 size: 14 residues. Germline V CDR1 and CDR2: MGHDK, SYGVNS. V was clipped by 0 bases and J by 6 bases, with 9 bases between them. The CDR3 loop is CASSEYTGANEQFF. The CDR3, as DNA: TGTGCCAGCAGTGAATACACTGGCGCCAATGAGCAGTTCTTC.

This clonotype was recorded a few times. The gene calls are TRBV4-1 and TRBJ2-2; D not resolved. Germline CDR1 and CDR2: MGHRA and YSYEKL. This CDR3 has 12 residues. Trimming cost V 4 bases and J 6 bases, with 6 bases left between them. CDR3 nucleotide sequence: TGCGCCAGCAGCCCTAGTGCCGGGGAGCTGTTTTTT. Its protein is CASSPSAGELFF.